This T cell receptor (beta chain) was retrieved from a study of Ad26.COV2.S vaccination and SARS-CoV-2 variants. Study at large: As a participant in COV1001, the donor was in the Ad26.COV2.S trial arm. Study conclusions and caveats: Reports say spike-specific CD8+ and CD4+ T cell responses covered substantial breadth after vaccination.

Clones were sequenced by immunoSEQ multiplex PCR, and TCRdb holds only the in-frame ones, with some missing. The sample consists of under 400,000 clones, 80% to 90% of them appearing once. In regard to this clone: Its target is unknown.

Regarding treatment: some 19 received Ad26.COV2.S at low or high dose, single or two shots; roughly five received placebo; per-sample allocation not given. Specimen acquisition occurred on day 63 following the initial vaccine or placebo injection. Spike of the Wuhan-strain SARS-CoV-2 was expressed by an Ad26 vector, which formed the vaccine. This clonotype was sampled from a person between 18 and 65 years old who received the Ad26.COV2.S COVID-19 vaccine or a placebo. This specimen was peripheral blood, taken in a trial of Ad26.COV2.S vaccine versus placebo.

This CDR3 reads CASSSTGGAYGYTF. CDR3 in DNA: TGTGCCAGCAGTTCGACAGGGGGGGCGTATGGCTACACCTTC. The rearrangement joins TRBV6-5 to TRBJ1-2; 9 bases fit TRBD1. With V trimmed by 4 bases and J by 5 bases, 5 bases remained unmatched. The CDR3 spans 14 residues. Germline CDR1 is MNHEY and CDR2 is SVGAGI.